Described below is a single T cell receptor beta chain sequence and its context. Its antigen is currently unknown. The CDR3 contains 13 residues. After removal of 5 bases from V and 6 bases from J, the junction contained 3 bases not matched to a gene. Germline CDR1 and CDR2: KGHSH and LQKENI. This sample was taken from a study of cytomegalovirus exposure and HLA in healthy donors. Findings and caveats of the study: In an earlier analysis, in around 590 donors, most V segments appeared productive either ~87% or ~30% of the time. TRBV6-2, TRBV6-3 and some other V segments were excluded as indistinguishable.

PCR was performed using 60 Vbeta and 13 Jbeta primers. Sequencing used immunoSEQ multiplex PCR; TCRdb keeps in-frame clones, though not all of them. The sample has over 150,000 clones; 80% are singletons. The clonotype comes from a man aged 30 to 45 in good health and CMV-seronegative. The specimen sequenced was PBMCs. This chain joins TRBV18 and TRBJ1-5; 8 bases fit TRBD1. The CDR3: CASSAGGSQPQHF. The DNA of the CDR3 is TGTGCCAGCTCAGCAGGGGGCTCTCAGCCCCAGCATTTT.